Below are 3 T cell receptor beta chains sequenced from a single sample in a study of T cells after yellow fever vaccination. Via MiXCR, TCRdb re-called the 5' RACE reads, giving one row per CDR3 protein. This sample carries over 300,000 distinct CDR3 sequences, around 7.3% of them seen once, and the ten largest clones take roughly a sixth. Sample: PBMCs, taken 35 to 50 days after the first yellow fever vaccination. The receptors shown here come from a man in his late teens or twenties who received the YFV17D yellow fever vaccine.

This clonotype was counted a few times. The J gene is TRBJ1-1, the V gene TRBV20-1; D is perhaps TRBD1 (5 bases). The CDR3 consists of 14 residues. Deletions cut 0 bases from V and 7 bases from J, with 15 bases between. Germline V gene lookup returns CDR1 DFQATT and CDR2 SNEGSKA (reference sequence). The CDR3: CSARDPQAGFEAFF. For the CDR3, the DNA is TGCAGTGCTAGAGATCCACAGGCTGGATTTGAAGCTTTCTTT.

The chain employs TRBV7-8 and TRBJ2-7, with unresolved D. The CDR3 length is 13 residues. Trimming left V 5 bases short and J 3 bases short, with 11 bases between. Per the germline V gene, CDR1 is SGHVS and CDR2 is FQNEAQ. Here the CDR3 reads CASSPSPIYEQYV. The CDR3 bases are TGTGCCAGCAGCCCCTCCCCAATCTACGAGCAGTACGTC.

The chain carries TRBV20-1 and TRBJ2-3; D gene unclear. Germline V lookup: CDR1 DFQATT, CDR2 SNEGSKA (reference sequence). With 1 base removed from V and 3 bases from J, the gap between germline ends came to 26 bases. The CDR3 totals 19 residues. The CDR3 DNA sequence: TGCAGTGCTAGAGGCCCCCCGGATAGCCGGAATCAAAATACAGATACGCAGTATTTT. As protein: CSARGPPDSRNQNTDTQYF.